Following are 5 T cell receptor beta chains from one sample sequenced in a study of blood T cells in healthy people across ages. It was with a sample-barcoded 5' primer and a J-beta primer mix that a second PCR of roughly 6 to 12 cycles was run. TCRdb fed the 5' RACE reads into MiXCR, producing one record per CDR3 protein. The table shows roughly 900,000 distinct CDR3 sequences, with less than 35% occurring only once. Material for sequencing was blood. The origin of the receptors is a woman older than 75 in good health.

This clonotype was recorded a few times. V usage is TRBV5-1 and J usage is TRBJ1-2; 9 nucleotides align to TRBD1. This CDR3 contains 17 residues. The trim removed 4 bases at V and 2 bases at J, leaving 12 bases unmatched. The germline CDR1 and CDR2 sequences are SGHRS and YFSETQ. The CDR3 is CASSARVPGQGNYGYTF. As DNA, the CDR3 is TGCGCCAGCAGCGCCAGAGTCCCGGGACAGGGAAACTATGGCTACACCTTC.

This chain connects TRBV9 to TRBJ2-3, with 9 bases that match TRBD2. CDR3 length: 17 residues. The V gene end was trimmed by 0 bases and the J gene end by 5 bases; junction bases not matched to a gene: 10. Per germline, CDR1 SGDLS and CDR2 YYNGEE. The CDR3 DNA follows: TGTGCCAGCAGCGTAGAAGCGGGGGGCTCGGGGGTAGATACGCAGTATTTT. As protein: CASSVEAGGSGVDTQYF.

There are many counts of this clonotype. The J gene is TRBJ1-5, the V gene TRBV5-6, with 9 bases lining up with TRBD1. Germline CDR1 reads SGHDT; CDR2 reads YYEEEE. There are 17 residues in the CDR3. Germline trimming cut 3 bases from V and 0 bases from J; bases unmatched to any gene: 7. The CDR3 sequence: CASSSAGTGLSNQPQHF. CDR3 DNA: TGTGCCAGCAGCTCAGCCGGGACAGGGCTTAGCAATCAGCCCCAGCATTTT.

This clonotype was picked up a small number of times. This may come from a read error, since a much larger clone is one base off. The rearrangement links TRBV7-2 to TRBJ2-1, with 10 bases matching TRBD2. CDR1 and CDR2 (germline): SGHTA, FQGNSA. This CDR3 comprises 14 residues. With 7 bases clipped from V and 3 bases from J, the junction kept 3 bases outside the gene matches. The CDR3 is CASTSGGGYNEQFF. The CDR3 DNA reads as TGTGCCAGCACAAGCGGGGGGGGCTACAATGAGCAGTTCTTC.

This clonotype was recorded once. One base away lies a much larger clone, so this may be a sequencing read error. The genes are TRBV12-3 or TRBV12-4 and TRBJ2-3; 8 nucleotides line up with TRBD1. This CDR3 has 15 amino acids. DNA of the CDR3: TGTGCCAGCAGTTGGAGGACAGGGAGCACAGATGCGCAGTATTTT. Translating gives CASSWRTGSTDAQYF.